This section outlines one TCR beta chain sequence together with its context. The entry originates in a study of monozygotic twins with inflammatory bowel disease. TCRdb reanalyzed the 5' RACE reads, giving one entry per CDR3 protein sequence and no DNA. This repertoire includes roughly 160,000 distinct CDR3 sequences. The CDR3 is made up of 15 amino acids. This clonotype was sampled from a human donor with ulcerative colitis or Crohn's disease, or a healthy co-twin of an affected twin (not recorded which). The chain is built from TRBV12-3 or TRBV12-4 and TRBJ1-5; TCRdb proposes TRBD1, but this gene call is untestable without DNA. The specimen sequenced was blood. This CDR3 reads CDSSARTGPNQPQHF.